This TCR beta chain appears in the sequencing data of a study of blood T cell repertoires in COVID-19. Across the whole study: Sites across the United States, Italy and Spain contributed samples from acute and convalescent COVID-19. Sample material is recorded as cDNA or gDNA derived from T cells, B-cell-depleted T cells, or PBMCs.

Profiling relied on immunoSEQ multiplex PCR, and the TCRdb table lists in-frame clones only, not all of them. In the table there are 250,000 to 350,000 clones, 90% of which are singletons. V lost 4 bases, J lost 4 bases, and 9 bases stayed unmatched. The CDR3 has 16 amino acids. The germline V gene has CDR1 SEHNR and CDR2 FQNEAQ (reference sequence). This rearrangement joins TRBV7-9 to TRBJ2-1, with 8 bases identical to TRBD1. The material sequenced was peripheral blood. The clonotype comes from a woman younger than 45 with COVID-19, enrolled during active disease. The CDR3 loop is CASSWGDRPGYNEQFF. The CDR3 DNA reads as TGTGCCAGCAGCTGGGGGGACAGGCCCGGTTACAATGAGCAGTTCTTC.